This T cell receptor beta chain was retrieved from a study of human T cells and chemical hapten exposure. This clonotype has at least ten counts. In TCRdb, the RACE reads were re-called with MiXCR into one record per CDR3 protein. Of 100,000 or so distinct CDR3 sequences in the sample, less than 40% were seen once. The germline gives CDR1 LNHNV, CDR2 YYDKDF (reference sequence). This CDR3 is 12 amino acids long. Trimming took off 2 bases at V and 10 bases at J, with 9 bases between the two ends. This sample's time point: patch test 3, about 24 weeks after DPC sensitization. This sample's treatment: therapeutic diphenylcyclopropenone sensitization with weekly scalp DPC.

The V call is TRBV15, the J call TRBJ2-1; tentative D call: TRBD2 (6 bases). This specimen was whole blood, taken in connection with sensitization to the hapten diphenylcyclopropenone (DPC). The receptor was isolated from a man aged 35 to 55 with alopecia areata. Some clones in this sample may be carry-over from other donors' samples. Here the CDR3 DNA reads TGTGCCACCAGCAGAATGCTAGCGGAGCAGTTCTTC. It encodes CATSRMLAEQFF.